The 26 T cell receptor beta chains given below trace back to one sample, sequenced in a study of blood T cell repertoires in COVID-19. Here immunoSEQ multiplex PCR was the method, and the copy in TCRdb shows in-frame clones only, minus some. The sample lists some 410,000 clones; more than 75% were seen once. Sequencing input: PBMCs or T cells enriched from blood (not recorded which). Receptors originate from a woman between 25 and 40 years old with acute COVID-19.

This rearrangement joins TRBV10-3 to TRBJ2-4; D perhaps matches TRBD2 (5 bases). V shed 3 bases and J shed 0 bases, with 12 bases lying between them. This CDR3 is built from 16 residues. Germline V gene sequence: CDR1 ENHRY, CDR2 SYGVKD. CDR3 protein: CAISDGKQVAKNIQYF. The CDR3 coding sequence is TGTGCCATCAGTGACGGGAAGCAAGTAGCCAAAAACATTCAGTACTTC.

V and J are TRBV7-9 and TRBJ2-7, with 9 positions matching TRBD1. The V and J ends lost 7 bases and 1 base, in that order; junction bases with no gene match: 5. Germline CDR1 reads SEHNR; CDR2 reads FQNEAQ (reference sequence). This CDR3 contains 14 residues. CDR3 loop: CASTSGTGSYEQYF. DNA for the CDR3: TGTGCCAGCACTTCCGGGACAGGGTCCTACGAGCAGTACTTC.

This clone was seen only once. This chain joins TRBV9 and TRBJ2-1; TRBD2 is a possible D gene (7 bases). Germline CDR1 is SGDLS and CDR2 is YYNGEE. The V gene lost 0 bases and the J gene lost 5 bases, with 21 bases spanning the gap. The CDR3 is 18 residues long. The CDR3 is CASSVELGGPGRNNEQFF. The CDR3, as DNA: TGTGCCAGCAGCGTAGAGTTGGGGGGGCCGGGACGGAACAATGAGCAGTTCTTC.

This clone was seen only a few times. The chain combines TRBV30 with TRBJ2-1, with 11 bases that match TRBD2. V lost 5 bases and J lost 3; bases outside the gene matches: 6. The CDR3 contains 15 residues. Germline CDR1 reads GTSNPN; CDR2 reads SVGIG (reference sequence). The CDR3 sequence: CAWGMTSGVYNEQFF. The CDR3, as DNA: TGTGCCTGGGGGATGACTAGCGGGGTCTACAATGAGCAGTTCTTC.

This chain uses TRBV5-1 with TRBJ2-7; weak D call: TRBD1 (6 bases). CDR3 length: 12 amino acids. Per the germline V gene, CDR1 is SGHRS and CDR2 is YFSETQ. V was shortened by 4 bases and J by 4 bases, with 9 bases between the two germline ends. CDR3 bases: TGCGCCAGCAGCCAGGGGACGTACGAGCAGTACTTC. This sequence encodes CASSQGTYEQYF.

This chain connects TRBV19 to TRBJ1-2; unclear D gene. Trimming cost V 7 bases and J 5 bases, with 20 bases left between them. This CDR3 is built from 15 residues. Germline CDR1 LNHDA, CDR2 SQIVND (reference sequence). CDR3 amino acids: CASKEGQQLIYGYTF. CDR3 in DNA: TGTGCCAGTAAGGAGGGTCAACAACTCATTTATGGCTACACCTTC.

The rearrangement links TRBV12-3 or TRBV12-4 to TRBJ1-5; TRBD1 might be the D (6 bases). The CDR3 covers 13 residues. V was shortened by 6 bases and J by 6 bases, with 12 bases between the two germline ends. Here the CDR3 reads CASRGDTGQPQHF. DNA of the CDR3: TGTGCCAGCAGAGGGGACACCGGTCAGCCCCAGCATTTT.

This clone has just a few counts. This chain joins TRBV18 and TRBJ2-5; D might be TRBD1 (6 bases). Trimming stripped 4 bases from V and 5 bases from J, with 14 bases between. The CDR3 is made up of 14 amino acids. Germline loops: CDR1 KGHSH, CDR2 LQKENI. The CDR3 loop reads CASSQRRGMETQYF. CDR3 nucleotides: TGTGCCAGCTCACAGCGCAGGGGAATGGAGACCCAGTACTTC.

The chain uses TRBV10-2 and TRBJ1-5; weak D call: TRBD1 (5 bases). Germline CDR1 WSHSY, CDR2 SAAADI. The V gene lost 8 bases and the J gene lost 0 bases, with 14 bases spanning the gap. The CDR3 is 15 residues long. The CDR3 here is CASRSSGGSNQPQHF. In nucleotides, the CDR3 is TGCGCCAGCCGCTCCTCCGGGGGTAGCAATCAGCCCCAGCATTTT.

The rearrangement links TRBV5-4 to TRBJ1-2; TRBD1 might be the D (6 bases). Germline V CDR1 and CDR2: SGHNT, YYREEE (reference sequence). The CDR3 sequence is 15 residues long. Trimming removed 4 bases at V and 2 bases at J, with 15 bases between. The CDR3 bases are TGTGCCAGCAGCCAAACTACTGACAGGAACTATGGCTACACCTTC. Protein: CASSQTTDRNYGYTF.

This clone appeared a single time. This chain links TRBV10-3 with TRBJ2-7, with TRBD1 matching over 7 bases. V was pared by 4 bases and J by 12 bases, with 6 bases of the junction left unmatched. This CDR3 has 11 amino acids. Germline CDR1 ENHRY, CDR2 SYGVKD. The CDR3 spells CAISARGRRYF. CDR3 in DNA: TGTGCCATCAGTGCTAGGGGGCGGCGGTACTTC.

The chain carries TRBV9 and TRBJ1-5, with D possibly TRBD1 on 6 matching bases. Between the trimmed V and J ends, which lost 4 bases and 3 bases, there was a span of 11 bases. The CDR3 consists of 14 residues. Germline V gene data show CDR1 as SGDLS and CDR2 as YYNGEE. CDR3 DNA: TGTGCCAGCAGCCCAACAGGGTACAATCAGCCCCAGCATTTT. Its translation is CASSPTGYNQPQHF. The full variable domain, with the rest looked up from reference TRBV9 and TRBJ1-5, is DSGVTQTPKHLITATGQRVTLRCSPRSGDLSVYWYQQSLDQGLQFLIQYYNGEERAKGNILERFSAQQFPDLHSELNLSSLELGDSALYFCASSPTGYNQPQHFGDGTRLSIL.

V gene TRBV3-1 (or the pseudogene TRBV3-2) combines with J gene TRBJ2-3, with D possibly matching TRBD2 (7 bases). V was cut by 4 bases and J by 6 bases, with 23 bases left in between. The CDR3 spans 17 residues. Germline V gives CDR1 LGHDT, CDR2 YNNKEL (reference sequence). The CDR3 spells CASSPVYVGGASDTQYF. The CDR3 DNA follows: TGTGCCAGCAGCCCTGTCTATGTGGGGGGGGCCTCGGATACGCAGTATTTT.

A note on this clone: Other DNA sequences in this sample translate to the same CDR3. The rearrangement uses TRBV24-1 and TRBJ1-1, with 7 bases fitting TRBD1. Looked up from germline, CDR1 is KGHDR and CDR2 is SFDVKD. V lost 2 bases, J lost 0 bases, and 2 bases stayed unmatched. The CDR3 contains 15 residues. The CDR3 sequence is CATSDSGQLNTEAFF. The CDR3 DNA reads TGTGCCACCAGTGATTCGGGACAGTTGAACACTGAAGCTTTCTTT.

V and J are TRBV6-2 or TRBV6-3 and TRBJ1-5, with 8 bases matching TRBD1. Per the germline V gene, CDR1 is MNHEY and CDR2 is SVGEGT. CDR3 length: 15 amino acids. V lost 2 bases to trimming and J lost 5 bases; unmatched junction nucleotides: 5. In DNA form, the CDR3 reads TGTGCCAGCAGTTACCAGGGGGCCCCTGATCAGCCCCAGCATTTT. Amino acid sequence: CASSYQGAPDQPQHF.

The CDR3 coding sequence is TGCGCCAGCAGTGAGGGGACTCTAACCGGGGAGCTGTTTTTT. Protein sequence: CASSEGTLTGELFF. J is TRBJ2-2 and V is TRBV10-1; a possible D gene is TRBD2 (6 bases). Germline CDR1 is WNHNN and CDR2 is SYGVQD (reference sequence). CDR3 length equals 14 residues. The V and J ends lost 2 bases and 5 bases respectively, with 9 bases between them.

The rearrangement links TRBV9 to TRBJ2-7; D not resolved. V lost 4 bases to trimming and J lost 1 base, with 6 bases between them. The CDR3 has 12 residues. Germline lookup yields CDR1 SGDLS and CDR2 YYNGEE. The CDR3 nucleotides are TGTGCCAGCAGCTCCGGTTCCTACGAGCAGTACTTC. Translating it yields CASSSGSYEQYF. Filled out from reference TRBV9 and TRBJ2-7, the complete variable domain reads DSGVTQTPKHLITATGQRVTLRCSPRSGDLSVYWYQQSLDQGLQFLIQYYNGEERAKGNILERFSAQQFPDLHSELNLSSLELGDSALYFCASSSGSYEQYFGPGTRLTVT.

The chain has TRBV7-9 and TRBJ2-7, with D tentatively TRBD2 (6 bases). Looked up from germline, CDR1 is SEHNR and CDR2 is FQNEAQ (reference sequence). This CDR3 has 13 amino acids. V was trimmed by 3 bases and J by 4 bases, leaving 10 bases between them. The CDR3 loop reads CASSFGTPYEQYF. For the CDR3, the DNA is TGTGCCAGCAGCTTCGGGACTCCATACGAGCAGTACTTC.

The chain carries TRBV2 and TRBJ1-4; D unclear. Germline-derived CDR1 and CDR2 are SNHLY and FYNNEI. The CDR3 runs 15 residues. Trimming shortened V by 4 bases and J by 7 bases, and 16 bases separated the two germline ends. The CDR3 bases are TGTGCCAGCAGTGCAGAGGGATTGGGGATTGAAAAACTGTTTTTT. Amino acids: CASSAEGLGIEKLFF.

The chain combines TRBV2 with TRBJ1-6; TRBD1 agrees at 8 bases. There are 14 residues in the CDR3. Germline values: CDR1 SNHLY, CDR2 FYNNEI. V shed 9 bases and J 8 bases; nucleotides not matched to a gene: 9. The CDR3 region has the DNA TGTGCCAGTCGGACAGGGACTCTGGATTCACCCCTCCACTTT. Translated, it gives CASRTGTLDSPLHF.

The rearrangement joins TRBV5-1 to TRBJ2-1; 9 nucleotides line up with TRBD2. CDR1 and CDR2 (germline): SGHRS, YFSETQ. The CDR3 spans 15 residues. V gave up 2 bases and J gave up 2 bases; unmatched junction bases: 2. CDR3 sequence reads: CASSFLAGTYNEQFF. The CDR3 DNA sequence: TGCGCCAGCAGCTTTCTAGCGGGGACCTACAATGAGCAGTTCTTC.

The chain has TRBV15 and TRBJ2-7; the match to TRBD2 covers 12 bases. V lost 0 bases to trimming and J lost 5 bases; unmatched junction nucleotides: 5. The CDR3 is made up of 16 amino acids. Per the germline V gene, CDR1 is LNHNV and CDR2 is YYDKDF (reference sequence). The CDR3 reads CATSRDPLAGGHEQYF. The CDR3 nucleotides read TGTGCCACCAGCAGAGACCCACTAGCGGGGGGCCACGAGCAGTACTTC.

The chain has TRBV24-1 and TRBJ1-2; 11 bases are a match to TRBD1. V was clipped by 5 bases and J by 7 bases; unmatched bases: 8. There are 15 residues in the CDR3. Germline CDR1 KGHDR, CDR2 SFDVKD. CDR3 protein: CATSVGTGGSSGYTF. The CDR3 DNA sequence: TGTGCCACCAGTGTAGGGACAGGGGGTTCCTCTGGCTACACCTTC.

The chain is built from TRBV7-2 and TRBJ2-2; 10 nucleotides match TRBD1. Germline assignment: CDR1 SGHTA and CDR2 FQGNSA. CDR3 length: 15 amino acids. J was trimmed by 6 bases and V by 5 bases; bases with no gene match: 6. The CDR3 DNA sequence: TGTGCCAGCAGCCCCAGACAGGGGGCGGCCGGGGAGCTGTTTTTT. Encoded protein: CASSPRQGAAGELFF.

In this sample, this clone turned up once. The gene calls are TRBV10-2 and TRBJ2-2; 9 nucleotides agree with TRBD1. CDR1 and CDR2 from the germline V gene are WSHSY and SAAADI. V was pared by 5 bases and J by 4 bases, with 11 bases of the junction left unmatched. The CDR3 runs to 17 residues. The CDR3 DNA reads as TGCGCCAGCAGTACACACCGGGACAGGGAGCGCACCGGGGAGCTGTTTTTT. It is translated as CASSTHRDRERTGELFF.

The V gene is TRBV6-5, the J gene TRBJ1-5, with 8 bases lining up with TRBD1. This CDR3 has 13 residues. Germline V CDR1 and CDR2: MNHEY, SVGAGI. CDR3 sequence reads: CAGSTGGGQPQHF. As DNA, the CDR3 is TGTGCGGGGAGCACAGGGGGGGGTCAGCCCCAGCATTTT.